This TCR beta chain was found in a study of blood T cell repertoires in COVID-19. On the study more broadly: COVID-19 samples, acute and convalescent, were from the United States, Italy and Spain. Nucleic acid was either cDNA or gDNA, and it came from T cells, B-cell-depleted T cells, or PBMCs.

Original handling: From reference gene primer amplification, estimates of nucleated cell counts were derived. The protocol was immunoSEQ multiplex PCR, while the TCRdb copy is restricted to in-frame clones and leaves out a portion. The V and J calls and clone size come from that table; D and trimming were worked out from the DNA. Altogether more than 150,000 clones are present, 80% to 90% being singletons, with the ten largest covering 20%. This CDR3 is 18 amino acids long. Germline loops: CDR1 LGHNA, CDR2 YSLEER. Losses at the gene ends were 1 base for V and 4 bases for J; bases not matched to a gene: 8.

The sequenced sample was peripheral blood. The TCR was taken from a man aged 65-85 years with active or convalescent COVID-19. The chain joins TRBV4-3 to TRBJ2-1; 12 bases match TRBD2. The CDR3 loop is CASSQVSPSGGGYNEQFF. CDR3 nucleotide sequence: TGCGCCAGCAGCCAAGTCAGCCCTAGCGGGGGGGGTTACAATGAGCAGTTCTTC.